A single sample gave rise to the 30 T cell receptor beta chains below, sequenced in a study of cytomegalovirus exposure and HLA in healthy donors. In the PCR, 60 Vbeta and 13 Jbeta primers were used. The assay was immunoSEQ multiplex PCR, and TCRdb's table has in-frame clones only and misses some. The sample carries around 140,000 clones, around 82% recorded once. The source material was PBMCs. The receptor source for this set is a female donor in good health and CMV-seronegative.

V is TRBV11-3 and J is TRBJ2-2, with D possibly being TRBD2 (7 bases). This CDR3 has 13 residues. Looked up from germline, CDR1 is SGHNT and CDR2 is YENEEA. With 5 bases removed from V and 6 bases from J, the gap between germline ends came to 10 bases. CDR3 sequence reads: CASSKGGAGELFF. Written as DNA, the CDR3 is TGTGCCAGCAGCAAAGGGGGGGCCGGGGAGCTGTTTTTT.

The chain couples TRBV19 to TRBJ1-1; D is unclear. Germline V gene sequence: CDR1 LNHDA, CDR2 SQIVND (reference sequence). Trimming shortened V by 7 bases and J by 0 bases, and 9 bases separated the two germline ends. This CDR3 comprises 13 residues. The CDR3, as DNA: TGTGCCAGTAAGAGACTGATGAACACTGAAGCTTTCTTT. Translated, it gives CASKRLMNTEAFF.

The genes are TRBV13 and TRBJ2-5; 12 bases line up with TRBD2. The ends lost 1 base at V and 4 bases at J; junction bases unmatched: 13. In germline, CDR1 is PRHDT, CDR2 FYEKMQ (reference sequence). The CDR3 consists of 19 residues. This CDR3 is CASSLDPLLTSGGRETQYF. Here the CDR3 DNA reads TGTGCCAGCAGCTTAGACCCTCTATTGACTAGCGGGGGAAGAGAGACCCAGTACTTC.

V gene TRBV4-1 combines with J gene TRBJ2-1, with 7 bases fitting TRBD1. The germline V gene encodes CDR1 MGHRA and CDR2 YSYEKL. This CDR3 region has 14 residues. Unmatched junction bases numbered 6, after V lost 3 bases and J lost 7 bases. CDR3 region: CASSHGKGANEQFF. The CDR3 nucleotides are TGCGCCAGCAGCCACGGCAAGGGGGCAAATGAGCAGTTCTTC.

This clone is classed as medium-sized (0.01 to 0.1%). This chain uses TRBV14 with TRBJ2-7; the D gene is possibly TRBD2 (5 bases). The V end lost 6 bases, the J end lost 5 bases, and 14 bases lay between the germline ends. The CDR3 totals 13 residues. Germline lookup yields CDR1 SGHDN and CDR2 FVKESK. The CDR3 sequence: CASSGSPGDEQYF. The CDR3 DNA reads as TGTGCCAGCAGTGGGAGTCCTGGGGACGAGCAGTACTTC.

This chain uses TRBV10-3 with TRBJ2-5, with 10 bases aligning to TRBD2. Germline V lookup: CDR1 ENHRY, CDR2 SYGVKD. Trimming at V came to 3 bases and at J to 5 bases, leaving 12 bases not matched to a gene. This CDR3 region has 17 residues. The CDR3 DNA is TGTGCCATCAGTGAACGAGCGGGGGGGCCTTCGGGTGAGACCCAGTACTTC. Translating gives CAISERAGGPSGETQYF.

The chain links TRBV10-2 to TRBJ1-4, with D perhaps TRBD1 (5 bases). CDR1 is WSHSY and CDR2 is SAAADI in the germline V gene. V gave up 2 bases and J gave up 3 bases, with 13 bases separating them. The CDR3 runs 16 residues. CDR3 loop: CASSERRTGPNEKLFF. In DNA form, the CDR3 reads TGCGCCAGCAGTGAGAGGCGTACAGGACCTAATGAAAAACTGTTTTTT.

The table lists this clone with a count of one. This chain's CDR3 is CAWDNNYGYTF. The CDR3 bases are TGTGCCTGGGACAACAACTATGGCTACACCTTC. The chain is built from TRBV30 and TRBJ1-2; D is unresolved. Trimming pared 5 bases from V and 2 bases from J, leaving 6 bases between. The germline V gene has CDR1 GTSNPN and CDR2 SVGIG (reference sequence). The CDR3 extends over 11 amino acids.

The chain uses TRBV27 and TRBJ2-7; tentatively, D is TRBD1 (6 bases). The germline V and J ends were trimmed by 2 bases and 5 bases, with 13 bases remaining between them. CDR1 is MNHEY and CDR2 is SMNVEV in the germline V gene (reference sequence). CDR3 size: 14 residues. The DNA of the CDR3 is TGTGCCAGCAGTTTAGTCAGGGGTTCCCACGAGCAGTACTTC. Amino acids: CASSLVRGSHEQYF.

This chain connects TRBV2 to TRBJ2-7; weak D call: TRBD2 (6 bases). Germline V lookup: CDR1 SNHLY, CDR2 FYNNEI. The CDR3 spans 12 residues. Trimming cost V 6 bases and J 0 bases, with 6 bases left between them. The CDR3 sequence is CASRRDSYEQYF. In DNA form, the CDR3 reads TGTGCCAGCAGGCGGGACTCCTACGAGCAGTACTTC. Using reference TRBV2 and TRBJ2-7 for the parts outside the CDR3, the full variable domain is EPEVTQTPSHQVTQMGQEVILRCVPISNHLYFYWYRQILGQKVEFLVSFYNNEISEKSEIFDDQFSVERPDGSNFTLKIRSTKLEDSAMYFCASRRDSYEQYFGPGTRLTVT.

As DNA, the CDR3 is TGCGCCAGCAGCCAAGACCCGACAGGAGCCAGCTATGGCTACACCTTC. This gives the protein CASSQDPTGASYGYTF. The J gene is TRBJ1-2, the V gene TRBV4-3, with D perhaps matching TRBD1 (6 bases). Germline V gene data show CDR1 as LGHNA and CDR2 as YSLEER. The CDR3 is made up of 16 amino acids. Trimming pared 0 bases from V and 4 bases from J, leaving 15 bases between.

As regards this clone: Relative to the germline gene, one junction end is altered; a read error may explain this. The V call is TRBV29-1, the J call TRBJ1-2; the match to TRBD1 covers 7 bases. The germline gives CDR1 SQVTM, CDR2 ANQGSEA. This CDR3 spans 18 amino acids. CDR3 nucleotides: TGCAGCGTTGTCTCGCCGGAACTACAGGGGCCACAGGGCTATGGCTACCCCTTC. Its translation: CSVVSPELQGPQGYGYPF. Full variable domain (rest looked up from reference TRBV29-1 and TRBJ1-2): SAVISQKPSRDICQRGTSLTIQCQVDSQVTMMFWYRQQPGQSLTLIATANQGSEATYESGFVIDKFPISRPNLTFSTLTVSNMSPEDSSIYLCSVVSPELQGPQGYGYPFGSGTRLTVV.

This rearrangement joins TRBV7-3 to TRBJ2-1; 9 nucleotides align to TRBD2. Germline assignment: CDR1 SGHTA and CDR2 FQGTGA. With 4 bases clipped from V and 0 bases from J, the junction kept 7 bases outside the gene matches. The CDR3 runs to 17 residues. CDR3 loop: CASSSRGSGSSYNEQFF. CDR3 in DNA: TGTGCCAGCAGCTCCCGGGGTAGCGGGAGCTCCTACAATGAGCAGTTCTTC.

This CDR3 reads CASRDFSYEQYF. Written as DNA, the CDR3 is TGCGCCAGCAGGGACTTCTCCTACGAGCAGTACTTC. V usage is TRBV10-2 and J usage is TRBJ2-7; D may be TRBD2 (5 bases). Germline CDR1 is WSHSY and CDR2 is SAAADI. Trimming stripped 6 bases from V and 0 bases from J, with 6 bases between. The CDR3 loop spans 12 amino acids.

This clone was counted a single time. The junction departs from germline at one end; a sequencing error may be responsible. V usage is TRBV7-9 and J usage is TRBJ2-7; D may correspond to TRBD1 or TRBD2 (6 bases each). The CDR3 has 15 amino acids. The V gene's germline CDR1 is SEHNR and CDR2 FQNEAQ (reference sequence). The CDR3 nucleotides read TGTTCCAGCAGCTTAGGGGGGACACACTCCTACGAGCAGTACTTC. Amino acids: CSSSLGGTHSYEQYF.

The chain employs TRBV10-3 and TRBJ2-2, with 7 positions matching TRBD1. In germline, CDR1 is ENHRY, CDR2 SYGVKD. After removal of 8 bases from V and 1 base from J, the junction contained 4 bases not matched to a gene. The CDR3 length is 14 residues. The CDR3 DNA reads as TGTGCCATCCGAGGGACAGAGAACACCGGGGAGCTGTTTTTT. Translated, it gives CAIRGTENTGELFF.

Of note for this clone: The sample contains more than one DNA sequence encoding this CDR3. The rearrangement joins TRBV20-1 to TRBJ2-3; D remains unclear. Trimming removed 3 bases at V and 3 bases at J, with 4 bases between. The CDR3 runs 11 residues. CDR1 and CDR2 (germline): DFQATT, SNEGSKA (reference sequence). The CDR3 DNA reads TGCAGTGCTAGGAGAACAGATACGCAGTATTTT. It codes for CSARRTDTQYF.

This chain connects TRBV4-3 to TRBJ2-5; D call uncertain. The ends were cut back, 4 bases at V and 4 bases at J, with 4 bases in the middle. The CDR3 extends over 11 amino acids. Germline assignment: CDR1 LGHNA and CDR2 YSLEER. CDR3 DNA sequence: TGCGCCAGCAGCCTCGGAGAGACCCAGTACTTC. Translation: CASSLGETQYF.

This rearrangement joins TRBV11-2 to TRBJ2-1, with TRBD2 matching over 11 bases. V lost 5 bases to trimming and J lost 0 bases; unmatched junction nucleotides: 9. CDR1 SGHAT and CDR2 FQNNGV come from the germline V gene. The CDR3 covers 18 residues. CDR3 in amino acids: CASSPTSGKISSYNEQFF. In DNA, the CDR3 is TGTGCCAGCAGCCCGACTAGCGGGAAGATAAGCTCCTACAATGAGCAGTTCTTC.

The chain recombines TRBV10-1 with TRBJ2-2; D possibly corresponds to TRBD2 (6 bases). V shed 5 bases and J shed 12 bases, with 31 bases lying between them. The germline CDR1 and CDR2 sequences are WNHNN and SYGVQD (reference sequence). This CDR3 is 18 amino acids long. The CDR3 DNA reads TGCGCCAGCAGTAGGGGACCCGGGACTTTGGGCGATGGCAAGAAGCTGTTTTTT. Translated, it gives CASSRGPGTLGDGKKLFF.

As regards this clone: At one boundary the junction diverges from the germline segment, which might be a read error. This chain joins TRBV7-7 and TRBJ2-1; a possible D gene is TRBD1 (9 bases). Germline V gene sequence: CDR1 SSHAT, CDR2 FNYEAQ (reference sequence). The CDR3 has 18 residues. CDR3 loop: CASSLAGPGQGTYNEQFF. In DNA, the CDR3 is TGTGCTAGCAGCTTAGCGGGGCCGGGACAGGGAACCTACAATGAGCAGTTCTTC.

The chain uses TRBV19 and TRBJ1-5; TRBD1 agrees at 7 bases. This CDR3 contains 15 residues. The trim removed 7 bases at V and 0 bases at J, leaving 6 bases unmatched. Germline lookup yields CDR1 LNHDA and CDR2 SQIVND (reference sequence). CDR3 region: CASISGQYSNQPQHF. As DNA, the CDR3 is TGTGCCAGTATATCGGGACAGTATAGCAATCAGCCCCAGCATTTT.

The chain joins TRBV7-9 to TRBJ2-3, with TRBD2 matching 13 bases. V lost 5 bases to trimming and J lost 3 bases; unmatched junction nucleotides: 14. The V gene's germline CDR1 is SEHNR and CDR2 FQNEAQ (reference sequence). The CDR3 is made up of 19 amino acids. Written as DNA, the CDR3 is TGTGCCAGCAGCCCCCGACCGGTACTAGCGGGAGGGCAAACAGATACGCAGTATTTT. It translates to CASSPRPVLAGGQTDTQYF.

V usage is TRBV2 and J usage is TRBJ2-1; possible D gene TRBD2, 5 bases. The CDR3 contains 13 residues. CDR1 is SNHLY and CDR2 is FYNNEI in the germline V gene. The V end lost 6 bases, the J end lost 6 bases, and 12 bases lay between the germline ends. CDR3 in amino acids: CASRRAYGNEQFF. The CDR3 DNA reads as TGTGCCAGCAGGAGGGCGTATGGCAATGAGCAGTTCTTC.

The genes are TRBV27 and TRBJ2-7; the match to TRBD1 covers 8 bases. The CDR3 contains 16 residues. J was trimmed by 6 bases and V by 4 bases; bases with no gene match: 14. Germline V gene sequence: CDR1 MNHEY, CDR2 SMNVEV (reference sequence). The CDR3 reads CASSYTPGTGSGEQYF. The CDR3 DNA reads TGTGCCAGCAGTTATACGCCCGGGACAGGCTCAGGCGAGCAGTACTTC.

The CDR3 protein is CASSLETFTDTQYF. For the CDR3, the DNA is TGCGCCAGCAGCTTGGAGACTTTCACAGATACGCAGTATTTT. The V gene is TRBV5-1, the J gene TRBJ2-3; D unclear. The V end lost 0 bases, the J end lost 2 bases, and 7 bases lay between the germline ends. Germline loops: CDR1 SGHRS, CDR2 YFSETQ. The CDR3 is made up of 14 amino acids.

The chain is built from TRBV6-1 and TRBJ1-2, with no clear D. Germline V CDR1 and CDR2: MNHNS, SASEGT. This CDR3 has 14 amino acids. With 7 bases removed from V and 4 bases from J, the gap between germline ends came to 16 bases. The CDR3 DNA reads TGTGCCAGCATTTCAGGAGGCTCCAGCTATGGCTACACCTTC. It translates to CASISGGSSYGYTF.

This chain links TRBV30 with TRBJ2-2, with 8 bases aligning to TRBD1. The CDR3 consists of 14 residues. The J segment lost 7 bases and the V segment lost 0 bases, leaving 4 bases of the junction unmatched. Germline V gene data show CDR1 as GTSNPN and CDR2 as SVGIG (reference sequence). This CDR3 reads CAWSVPGGGGELFF. DNA of the CDR3: TGTGCCTGGAGTGTCCCAGGGGGCGGCGGGGAGCTGTTTTTT.

The chain links TRBV9 to TRBJ1-2, with D unclear. The germline gives CDR1 SGDLS, CDR2 YYNGEE. This CDR3 is built from 14 residues. Trimming removed 0 bases from V and 2 bases from J, with 8 bases in between. CDR3 loop: CASSVDGTNYGYTF. The CDR3 nucleotides are TGTGCCAGCAGCGTAGATGGCACAAACTATGGCTACACCTTC.

The CDR3 is CASSRGQQDGYTF. The CDR3 nucleotides read TGCGCCAGCAGCCGCGGACAGCAGGATGGCTACACCTTC. The chain combines TRBV5-1 with TRBJ1-2, with a weak D call TRBD1 (6 bases). Looked up from germline, CDR1 is SGHRS and CDR2 is YFSETQ. CDR3 length equals 13 residues. Trimming left V 4 bases short and J 6 bases short, with 13 bases between.